Each of the 27 T cell receptor beta chains below was sequenced from the same sample in a study of blood T cell repertoires in COVID-19. Sequencing used immunoSEQ multiplex PCR; TCRdb keeps in-frame clones, though not all of them. This table holds around 110,000 clones, roughly 89% found once. Sequencing used peripheral blood. These receptors came from a man aged 40-55 years with acute or convalescent COVID-19.

This chain links TRBV9 with TRBJ2-5, with TRBD1 matching 7 bases. Trimming took 0 bases from V and 2 from J; bases not matched to a gene: 7. This CDR3 is built from 16 residues. Germline-derived CDR1 and CDR2 are SGDLS and YYNGEE. CDR3 nucleotide sequence: TGTGCCAGCAGCGTAGCTTCCCAGGGGGTACAAGAGACCCAGTACTTC. Its protein is CASSVASQGVQETQYF. The full variable domain, completed using reference TRBV9 and TRBJ2-5, is DSGVTQTPKHLITATGQRVTLRCSPRSGDLSVYWYQQSLDQGLQFLIQYYNGEERAKGNILERFSAQQFPDLHSELNLSSLELGDSALYFCASSVASQGVQETQYFGPGTRLLVL.

The chain joins TRBV7-2 to TRBJ2-1, with D possibly being TRBD2 (6 bases). The CDR3 covers 15 residues. V was clipped by 1 base and J by 2 bases, with 9 bases between them. CDR1 and CDR2 from the germline V gene are SGHTA and FQGNSA. In DNA, the CDR3 is TGTGCCAGCAGCTTAGGGCCGGGGGCCTACAATGAGCAGTTCTTC. It is translated as CASSLGPGAYNEQFF.

On this clone itself: A junction end diverges from the germline sequence, so it may reflect a read error. This sequence joins TRBV7-7 and TRBJ2-3; 12 nucleotides line up with TRBD2. Germline V lookup: CDR1 SSHAT, CDR2 FNYEAQ (reference sequence). The CDR3 runs 16 residues. Written as DNA, the CDR3 is TGTGCTAGCAGCAACGGACTAGCGGGGTCCACAGATACGCAGTATTTT. Translation gives CASSNGLAGSTDTQYF. Complete variable domain (other parts from reference TRBV7-7 and TRBJ2-3): GAGVSQSPRYKVTKRGQDVTLRCDPISSHATLYWYQQALGQGPEFLTYFNYEAQPDKSGLPSDRFSAERPEGSISTLTIQRTEQRDSAMYRCASSNGLAGSTDTQYFGPGTRLTVL.

The V gene is TRBV7-3, the J gene TRBJ2-3; weak D call: TRBD2 (5 bases). Per germline, CDR1 SGHTA and CDR2 FQGTGA. The CDR3 contains 13 residues. The V and J ends lost 4 bases and 3 bases respectively, with 8 bases between them. CDR3 region: CASSSTRTDTQYF. CDR3 in DNA: TGTGCCAGCAGCTCCACTAGAACAGATACGCAGTATTTT.

Regarding this clone: This specimen includes other DNA sequences encoding the same CDR3. J is TRBJ2-1 and V is TRBV7-3; the D is unclear. The CDR3 loop spans 14 amino acids. The V and J ends lost 2 bases and 1 base respectively, with 6 bases between them. The V gene's germline CDR1 is SGHTA and CDR2 FQGTGA. The DNA for the CDR3 is TGTGCCAGCAGCTTAGCCGGGTCCTACAATGAGCAGTTCTTC. Amino acid sequence: CASSLAGSYNEQFF.

This chain joins TRBV5-6 and TRBJ2-5; 8 bases line up with TRBD1. The V and J ends lost 2 bases and 3 bases, in that order; junction bases with no gene match: 6. Germline V CDR1 and CDR2: SGHDT, YYEEEE. The CDR3 runs 15 residues. DNA for the CDR3: TGTGCCAGCAGCTTATTGACAGGGGCCGAAGAGACCCAGTACTTC. This sequence encodes CASSLLTGAEETQYF.

The chain carries TRBV14 and TRBJ1-1; no clear D. Trimming shortened V by 0 bases and J by 4 bases, and 9 bases separated the two germline ends. The CDR3 spans 14 residues. CDR1 SGHDN and CDR2 FVKESK come from the germline V gene. DNA of the CDR3: TGTGCCAGCAGCCAAGAGCTTAGTGGCACTGAAGCTTTCTTT. Its translation: CASSQELSGTEAFF.

The V call is TRBV6-6, the J call TRBJ1-1, with D possibly matching TRBD1 (6 bases). Trimming shortened V by 2 bases and J by 3 bases, and 10 bases separated the two germline ends. Germline CDR1 and CDR2: MNHNY and SVGAGI (reference sequence). The CDR3 runs 14 residues. This CDR3 reads CASSYRGADTEAFF. The CDR3 bases are TGTGCCAGCAGTTACCGGGGGGCGGACACTGAAGCTTTCTTT.

J is TRBJ1-2 and V is TRBV20-1, with 9 bases that match TRBD1. There are 15 residues in the CDR3. V shed 3 bases and J 9 bases; nucleotides not matched to a gene: 14. Germline V gene data show CDR1 as DFQATT and CDR2 as SNEGSKA (reference sequence). For the CDR3, the DNA is TGCAGTGCTAGTACAGGGGGCTTCGCATTTATTCGCTACACCTTC. This sequence encodes CSASTGGFAFIRYTF.

This clone was seen only a few times. This chain uses TRBV4-1 with TRBJ1-2; no definite D call. V was clipped by 1 base and J by 2 bases, with 8 bases between them. The CDR3 has 14 residues. Germline values: CDR1 MGHRA, CDR2 YSYEKL. The CDR3 sequence is CASSQATSNYGYTF. The CDR3 nucleotides read TGCGCCAGCAGCCAAGCTACGTCAAACTATGGCTACACCTTC.

The chain uses TRBV11-2 and TRBJ1-2; D unclear. The CDR3 covers 11 residues. The V end was cut by 4 bases, the J end by 4 bases, with 4 bases between. Per the germline V gene, CDR1 is SGHAT and CDR2 is FQNNGV. The CDR3 DNA reads TGTGCCAGCAGCTACAGCTATGGCTACACCTTC. Protein: CASSYSYGYTF.

The chain uses TRBV7-9 and TRBJ1-2; D unresolved. This CDR3 is 14 amino acids long. With 4 bases removed from V and 4 bases from J, the gap between germline ends came to 13 bases. Per the germline V gene, CDR1 is SEHNR and CDR2 is FQNEAQ (reference sequence). Written as DNA, the CDR3 is TGTGCCAGCAGCTCTCCGGGGATTTTCTATGGCTACACCTTC. This gives the protein CASSSPGIFYGYTF.

V is TRBV15 and J is TRBJ2-2; D is undetermined. The CDR3 sequence is 14 residues long. CDR1 and CDR2 from the germline V gene are LNHNV and YYDKDF (reference sequence). V dropped 8 bases and J dropped 1 base, with 11 bases sitting between them. The CDR3 DNA reads TGTGCCACCGACTTTGACCTGAACACCGGGGAGCTGTTTTTT. This gives the protein CATDFDLNTGELFF.

The chain recombines TRBV5-1 with TRBJ1-2; 7 bases match TRBD1. Germline values: CDR1 SGHRS, CDR2 YFSETQ. This CDR3 has 16 amino acids. Trimming at V came to 4 bases and at J to 4 bases, leaving 13 bases not matched to a gene. The CDR3 region has the DNA TGCGCCAGCAGCCGCCGACAGGGAGGTCAGGGCTATGGCTACACCTTC. It specifies CASSRRQGGQGYGYTF. The variable domain in full, with the rest retrieved from reference TRBV5-1 and TRBJ1-2, is KAGVTQTPRYLIKTRGQQVTLSCSPISGHRSVSWYQQTPGQGLQFLFEYFSETQRNKGNFPGRFSGRQFSNSRSEMNVSTLELGDSALYLCASSRRQGGQGYGYTFGSGTRLTVV.

The chain combines TRBV30 with TRBJ2-7; TRBD2 matches 10 bases. V was pared by 2 bases and J by 6 bases, with 4 bases of the junction left unmatched. Germline lookup yields CDR1 GTSNPN and CDR2 SVGIG (reference sequence). This CDR3 comprises 13 residues. CDR3 nucleotide sequence: TGTGCCTGGAGTAGCGGGAGGGAATTCGAGCAGTACTTC. It yields the protein CAWSSGREFEQYF.

The DNA for the CDR3 is TGCGCCAGCAGCAGCGAGCGGTTGGACGGGGAGCTGTTTTTT. Protein sequence: CASSSERLDGELFF. This sequence joins TRBV5-1 and TRBJ2-2, with D tentatively TRBD2 (5 bases). The germline V and J ends were trimmed by 4 bases and 7 bases, with 14 bases remaining between them. The CDR3 sequence is 14 residues long. Germline assignment: CDR1 SGHRS and CDR2 YFSETQ.

V usage is TRBV21-1 and J usage is TRBJ2-7; no check of the table's D call, TRBD1, against the DNA was made. TRBV21-1 is reported as a pseudogene. The CDR3 loop spans 15 amino acids. The CDR3 region has the DNA TGTGCCAGCAGCATTTTGGGGACAGGGGAACTCGAGCAGTACTTC. Protein product: CASSILGTGELEQYF.

This clone has a single count. The chain employs TRBV7-9 and TRBJ1-1; 10 bases are shared with TRBD1. The CDR3 totals 16 residues. V lost 5 bases and J lost 1; bases outside the gene matches: 7. Germline values: CDR1 SEHNR, CDR2 FQNEAQ (reference sequence). The CDR3 bases are TGTGCCAGCAGCCTGACAGGGGGCGTCGAGAACACTGAAGCTTTCTTT. The encoded protein is CASSLTGGVENTEAFF.

The chain recombines TRBV5-3 with TRBJ1-1; 7 bases match TRBD1. TRBV5-3 is annotated as an ORF whose role is uncertain. There are 15 residues in the CDR3. With V trimmed by 2 bases and J by 0 bases, 4 bases remained unmatched. CDR3 nucleotide sequence: TGTGCCAGAAGCTTACAGGGGCCAATGAACACTGAAGCTTTCTTT. This gives the protein CARSLQGPMNTEAFF.

This clone was counted once. Here the CDR3 reads CASSGSGQTQYF. Written as DNA, the CDR3 is TGTGCCAGTAGTGGGTCGGGTCAGACCCAGTACTTC. The rearrangement joins TRBV19 to TRBJ2-5; D remains unclear. This CDR3 region has 12 residues. Germline CDR1 and CDR2: LNHDA and SQIVND (reference sequence). V lost 5 bases and J lost 6, with 10 bases in between.

This rearrangement joins TRBV7-8 to TRBJ2-7; 10 positions agree with TRBD1. This CDR3 comprises 15 residues. Germline CDR1 SGHVS, CDR2 FQNEAQ. Trimming removed 6 bases from V and 1 base from J; junction bases left unmatched: 6. CDR3 region: CASSPDRGLSYEQYF. CDR3 coding DNA: TGTGCCAGCAGTCCTGACAGGGGGCTATCCTACGAGCAGTACTTC. Combining the CDR3 with reference TRBV7-8 and TRBJ2-7 gives the whole variable domain GAGVSQSPRYKVAKRGQDVALRCDPISGHVSLFWYQQALGQGPEFLTYFQNEAQLDKSGLPSDRFFAERPEGSVSTLKIQRTQQEDSAVYLCASSPDRGLSYEQYFGPGTRLTVT.

V and J are TRBV19 and TRBJ1-2, with a weak D call TRBD1 (6 bases). The CDR3 loop spans 13 amino acids. V lost 9 bases and J 1 base, leaving 12 bases between the germline ends. Per the germline V gene, CDR1 is LNHDA and CDR2 is SQIVND (reference sequence). CDR3 nucleotides: TGTGCCAGCTCCGGACAGCTTAACTATGGCTACACCTTC. Residues: CASSGQLNYGYTF.

The genes are TRBV3-1 (or the pseudogene TRBV3-2) and TRBJ2-7, with a weak D call TRBD1 (7 bases). The CDR3 is 15 residues long. CDR1 and CDR2 (germline): LGHDT, YNNKEL (reference sequence). The V end was cut by 6 bases, the J end by 2 bases, with 17 bases between. CDR3 loop: CASSSLGGGTYEQYF. In DNA form, the CDR3 reads TGTGCCAGCAGTTCCTTAGGGGGCGGGACCTACGAGCAGTACTTC.

The V gene is TRBV28, the J gene TRBJ1-6, with 10 bases aligning to TRBD1. Germline loops: CDR1 MDHEN, CDR2 SYDVKM. With 4 bases clipped from V and 9 bases from J, the junction kept 6 bases outside the gene matches. CDR3 length: 15 residues. The CDR3 sequence: CASSSRTGGRSPLHF. CDR3 nucleotide sequence: TGTGCCAGCAGTTCCCGGACAGGGGGACGTTCACCCCTCCACTTT.

This clone came up a few times. The chain carries TRBV3-1 (or the pseudogene TRBV3-2) and TRBJ2-7, with D perhaps matching TRBD2 (5 bases). V lost 5 bases and J lost 2, with 16 bases in between. Germline V lookup: CDR1 LGHDT, CDR2 YNNKEL (reference sequence). The CDR3 contains 15 residues. This CDR3 reads CASSENGRAPYEQYF. The CDR3 DNA reads TGTGCCAGCAGCGAAAACGGGCGGGCCCCCTACGAGCAGTACTTC.

V and J are TRBV7-9 and TRBJ1-1; 7 nucleotides align to TRBD1. Trimming removed 5 bases from V and 1 base from J; junction bases left unmatched: 10. CDR1 is SEHNR and CDR2 is FQNEAQ in the germline V gene (reference sequence). The CDR3 length is 16 residues. CDR3 DNA: TGTGCCAGCAGCCAGGACAGGTTAACCCCGAACACTGAAGCTTTCTTT. Its protein is CASSQDRLTPNTEAFF.

The chain joins TRBV19 to TRBJ1-1, with D unclear. The CDR3 has 15 amino acids. Germline values: CDR1 LNHDA, CDR2 SQIVND (reference sequence). The germline V and J ends were trimmed by 4 bases and 1 base, with 13 bases remaining between them. DNA for the CDR3: TGTGCCAGTAGTAACCTTTTGGAGCCGAACACTGAAGCTTTCTTT. Encoded protein: CASSNLLEPNTEAFF.